The 31 T cell receptor beta chains below all came from one sample that was sequenced in a study of T cells in Graves' hyperthyroidism and ophthalmopathy. Template material for amplifying TCR beta CDR3 regions consisted of RNA transcripts. RT-PCR in the first round (using the HTBI primer set) targeted the TCR CDR3. Each CDR3 protein gets one entry after TCRdb re-called the multiplex PCR reads with MiXCR. The sample shows about 400,000 distinct CDR3 sequences, approximately 14% of them seen only once. Sequencing was carried out using blood. The source of these receptors is a woman between 18 and 29 years old with Graves' hyperthyroidism.

This rearrangement joins TRBV11-3 to TRBJ1-4; 8 nucleotides line up with TRBD1. The germline V gene encodes CDR1 SGHNT and CDR2 YENEEA. The CDR3 runs to 15 residues. The V and J ends lost 6 bases and 4 bases, in that order; junction bases with no gene match: 7. CDR3 in amino acids: CASSFSGGVNEKLFF. The CDR3 nucleotides are TGTGCCAGCAGTTTTTCAGGGGGCGTTAATGAAAAACTGTTTTTT.

The table lists this clonotype with many counts. A junction boundary mismatches the germline segment, possibly from a read error. The gene calls are TRBV20-1 and TRBJ1-5; D unclear. The CDR3 is made up of 13 amino acids. Germline-derived CDR1 and CDR2 are DFQATT and SNEGSKA (reference sequence). As DNA, the CDR3 is TGCAGTGTTAGACCTACCCGACTCGGGCCCCAGCATTTT. Protein: CSVRPTRLGPQHF.

This clonotype occurred many times. It may be a read error: a sequence one base away is much more abundant. V and J are TRBV27 and TRBJ2-1; unclear D gene. Per germline, CDR1 MNHEY and CDR2 SMNVEV (reference sequence). V was clipped by 6 bases and J by 2 bases, with 5 bases between them. CDR3 length equals 12 residues. The CDR3 DNA reads TGTGCCAGCAGGGGCACCTACAATGAGCAGTTCTTC. This codes for CASRGTYNEQFF.

The rearrangement joins TRBV2 to TRBJ2-3, with D tentatively TRBD2 (5 bases). Germline-derived CDR1 and CDR2 are SNHLY and FYNNEI. The germline V and J ends were trimmed by 11 bases and 9 bases, with 21 bases remaining between them. This CDR3 has 13 amino acids. The DNA for the CDR3 is TGTGCCGGAAAGGTGGCAGGAGGCCTAACGCAGTATTTT. This sequence encodes CAGKVAGGLTQYF.

This clonotype was observed many times. The rearrangement joins TRBV5-1 to TRBJ1-1; 10 nucleotides line up with TRBD1. The V segment lost 5 bases and the J segment 2 bases; nucleotides outside the gene matches: 0. The CDR3 is made up of 13 amino acids. From germline, CDR1 is SGHRS and CDR2 YFSETQ. The CDR3 bases are TGCGCCAGCAGGACAGGGGGCAACACTGAAGCTTTCTTT. This codes for CASRTGGNTEAFF.

There are many counts of this clonotype. This chain joins TRBV6-5 and TRBJ2-7; D uncertain. The CDR3 is made up of 15 amino acids. Deletions cut 0 bases from V and 1 base from J, with 10 bases between. CDR1 is MNHEY, CDR2 SVGAGI, per germline. The CDR3, as DNA: TGTGCCAGCAGTTACTCGATAGTAGCATCCTACGAGCAGTACTTC. Protein product: CASSYSIVASYEQYF.

This clonotype showed up many times. Sequence at one end of the junction differs from germline and may be a read error. J is TRBJ2-2 and V is TRBV7-7; 11 bases align to TRBD2. Germline lookup yields CDR1 SSHAT and CDR2 FNYEAQ (reference sequence). The CDR3 has 20 amino acids. This chain's CDR3 is CASSLGHLTSGESNTGELFF. The CDR3 region has the DNA TGTGCTAGCAGCTTAGGCCACTTGACTAGCGGGGAGTCGAACACCGGGGAGCTGTTTTTT.

The rearrangement uses TRBV3-1 and TRBJ2-7; D remains ambiguous. The V gene's germline CDR1 is LGHDT and CDR2 YNNKEL (reference sequence). V lost 0 bases and J lost 1, with 10 bases in between. The CDR3 is 15 residues long. CDR3 in DNA: TGTGCCAGCAGCCAAGATGAGTGGGGTTCCTACGAGCAGTACTTC. Its translation is CASSQDEWGSYEQYF.

This clonotype has a count of ten or more. The chain employs TRBV6-1 and TRBJ1-2; no definite D call. The germline V gene encodes CDR1 MNHNS and CDR2 SASEGT. The CDR3 has 11 residues. Trimming removed 3 bases from V and 5 bases from J, with 4 bases in between. CDR3 sequence (DNA): TGTGCCAGCAGTGACTCTTATGGCTACACCTTC. Its translation: CASSDSYGYTF.

This clonotype came up a few times. The J gene is TRBJ2-3, the V gene TRBV4-1, with a weak D call TRBD2 (5 bases). The CDR3 is 15 amino acids. Per the germline V gene, CDR1 is MGHRA and CDR2 is YSYEKL. The V and J ends lost 6 bases and 4 bases respectively, with 17 bases between them. The CDR3 sequence: CASSKIALGADTQYF. Here the CDR3 DNA reads TGCGCCAGCAGTAAGATAGCCCTCGGGGCAGATACGCAGTATTTT.

The table lists this clonotype with many counts. The rearrangement joins TRBV18 to TRBJ1-5; D uncertain. The V end was cut by 2 bases, the J end by 0 bases, with 5 bases between. The CDR3 is 14 residues long. From germline, CDR1 is KGHSH and CDR2 LQKENI. The CDR3 region has the DNA TGTGCCAGCTCACCATTGCGTAGCAATCAGCCCCAGCATTTT. This encodes CASSPLRSNQPQHF.

This clonotype occurred many times. This chain joins TRBV20-1 and TRBJ2-2, with D possibly called TRBD1 or TRBD2 (5 bases each). The V end lost 3 bases, the J end lost 1 base, and 9 bases lay between the germline ends. The CDR3 contains 14 residues. Per the germline V gene, CDR1 is DFQATT and CDR2 is SNEGSKA (reference sequence). The DNA for the CDR3 is TGCAGTGCTAGGGGGGACGGGAACACCGGGGAGCTGTTTTTT. It yields the protein CSARGDGNTGELFF.

This clonotype occurred many times. V usage is TRBV2 and J usage is TRBJ2-1; no firm D call. Per germline, CDR1 SNHLY and CDR2 FYNNEI. This CDR3 has 11 residues. V was pared by 7 bases and J by 1 base, with 2 bases between. Here the CDR3 DNA reads TGTGCCAGCAAGTCCTACAATGAGCAGTTCTTC. This sequence encodes CASKSYNEQFF.

In its sample, this clonotype was seen many times. The J gene is TRBJ1-1, the V gene TRBV7-3, with 7 bases fitting TRBD1. Germline V CDR1 and CDR2: SGHTA, FQGTGA. The ends lost 2 bases at V and 1 base at J; junction bases unmatched: 7. This CDR3 contains 16 residues. CDR3 sequence: CASSLSGGGPNTEAFF. The CDR3 nucleotides read TGTGCCAGCAGCTTATCAGGGGGAGGACCGAACACTGAAGCTTTCTTT. The full variable domain, in which reference TRBV7-3 and TRBJ1-1 provide the parts outside the CDR3, is GAGVSQTPSNKVTEKGKYVELRCDPISGHTALYWYRQSLGQGPEFLIYFQGTGAADDSGLPNDRFFAVRPEGSVSTLKIQRTERGDSAVYLCASSLSGGGPNTEAFFGQGTRLTVV.

There are many counts of this clonotype. The chain joins TRBV12-3 or TRBV12-4 to TRBJ1-1, with TRBD1 as a possible D gene (5 bases). There are 13 residues in the CDR3. The germline V and J ends were trimmed by 4 bases and 3 bases, with 9 bases remaining between them. The DNA of the CDR3 is TGTGCCAGCAGTTCACAGACAGACACTGAAGCTTTCTTT. This gives the protein CASSSQTDTEAFF.

In this sample, this clonotype turned up a few times. A much more abundant neighbour one base away suggests this may be a read error. The chain links TRBV12-5 to TRBJ1-5, with 10 bases identical to TRBD1. Germline V gene data show CDR1 as LGHNT and CDR2 as FRNRAP. The CDR3 covers 14 residues. Here the CDR3 reads CANGLGTGDQPQHF. For the CDR3, the DNA is TGTGCTAATGGTCTCGGGACAGGGGATCAGCCCCAGCATTTT.

This chain connects TRBV20-1 to TRBJ2-7; D unclear. Looked up from germline, CDR1 is DFQATT and CDR2 is SNEGSKA (reference sequence). Trimming took 0 bases from V and 2 from J, leaving 17 bases between them. This CDR3 is 16 amino acids long. The CDR3 sequence: CSARELTLSRTYEQYF. In nucleotides, the CDR3 is TGCAGTGCTAGAGAGTTGACCCTCAGTCGGACCTACGAGCAGTACTTC.

This clonotype was seen ten or more times. J is TRBJ1-6 and V is TRBV20-1; 8 bases match TRBD1. This CDR3 has 14 amino acids. V dropped 6 bases and J dropped 6; count of bases not matched to a gene: 7. CDR1 is DFQATT and CDR2 is SNEGSKA in the germline V gene (reference sequence). The CDR3 reads CSATGALFNSPLHF. CDR3 coding DNA: TGCAGTGCGACAGGGGCCCTTTTTAATTCACCCCTCCACTTT.

The rearrangement links TRBV12-3 or TRBV12-4 to TRBJ1-4, with 7 bases lining up with TRBD1. The CDR3 is made up of 14 amino acids. Trimming cost V 9 bases and J 8 bases; bases outside gene matches: 12. The CDR3 nucleotides read TGTGCCAGTAGTCCCCAGGGGGTACGGGAAAAACTGTTTTTT. Translating it yields CASSPQGVREKLFF.

The rearrangement uses TRBV3-1 and TRBJ2-7, with a possible D match to TRBD2 (6 bases). The CDR3 extends over 15 amino acids. Germline CDR1 and CDR2: LGHDT and YNNKEL (reference sequence). The V end lost 4 bases, the J end lost 6 bases, and 19 bases lay between the germline ends. The CDR3: CASSPWIAALPEQYF. CDR3 coding DNA: TGTGCCAGCAGCCCGTGGATAGCGGCCCTCCCCGAGCAGTACTTC.

This clonotype has at least ten counts. This rearrangement joins TRBV11-2 to TRBJ1-1; D gene unclear. The germline V gene encodes CDR1 SGHAT and CDR2 FQNNGV. Trimming left V 5 bases short and J 0 bases short, with 13 bases between. The CDR3 extends over 15 amino acids. Here the CDR3 DNA reads TGTGCCAGCAGCCCCCTGCGGTTCGTGAACACTGAAGCTTTCTTT. This encodes CASSPLRFVNTEAFF.

CDR3 sequence reads: CASSLGLAGDRSYNEQFF. The CDR3 DNA sequence: TGTGCCAGCAGCCTCGGACTAGCGGGAGACCGCTCCTACAATGAGCAGTTCTTC. The V and J genes are TRBV5-6 and TRBJ2-1; 13 bases map to TRBD2. The V segment lost 4 bases and the J segment 0 bases; nucleotides outside the gene matches: 7. CDR1 is SGHDT and CDR2 is YYEEEE in the germline V gene. The CDR3 spans 18 residues.

The V call is TRBV15, the J call TRBJ2-5; D is uncertain. V dropped 0 bases and J dropped 2 bases, with 10 bases sitting between them. The CDR3 is made up of 15 amino acids. Germline CDR1 LNHNV, CDR2 YYDKDF (reference sequence). CDR3 amino acids: CATSREPGPQETQYF. In DNA, the CDR3 is TGTGCCACCAGCAGAGAACCGGGTCCTCAAGAGACCCAGTACTTC.

In its sample, this clonotype was seen many times. As DNA, the CDR3 is TGTGCCAGCAGTGACGGACAGTTCTATGGCTACACCTTC. Protein: CASSDGQFYGYTF. This sequence joins TRBV6-2 or TRBV6-3 and TRBJ1-2; D perhaps matches TRBD1 (6 bases). Deletions cut 5 bases from V and 4 bases from J, with 11 bases between. This CDR3 comprises 13 residues. From germline, CDR1 is MNHEY and CDR2 SVGEGT.

This clonotype has a count of ten or more. V and J are TRBV12-3 or TRBV12-4 and TRBJ1-6; tentative D call: TRBD1 (5 bases). This CDR3 has 15 residues. Between the trimmed V and J ends, which lost 4 bases and 8 bases, there was a span of 15 bases. CDR3 amino acids: CASSSAGLLDSPLHF. Written as DNA, the CDR3 is TGTGCCAGCAGTTCAGCGGGGCTTCTGGATTCACCCCTCCACTTT.

At least ten counts were recorded for this clonotype. The rearrangement links TRBV9 to TRBJ1-3; possibly TRBD1 for D (6 bases). The CDR3 spans 14 residues. V lost 3 bases and J lost 3, with 10 bases in between. Germline-derived CDR1 and CDR2 are SGDLS and YYNGEE. This chain's CDR3 is CASSEAGVGNTIYF. Here the CDR3 DNA reads TGTGCCAGCAGCGAGGCAGGGGTTGGAAACACCATATATTTT.

This clonotype was seen a handful of times. This chain connects TRBV20-1 to TRBJ1-2; D possibly corresponds to TRBD1 (5 bases). The V end was cut by 3 bases, the J end by 7 bases, with 18 bases between. The germline gives CDR1 DFQATT, CDR2 SNEGSKA (reference sequence). The CDR3 has 14 amino acids. This CDR3 reads CSARADGGRGGYTF. The CDR3, as DNA: TGCAGTGCTAGGGCAGACGGGGGACGAGGTGGCTACACCTTC.

This chain's CDR3 is CASSPGTSGGYTDTQYF. CDR3 coding DNA: TGTGCCAGCAGCCCAGGGACTAGCGGGGGTTACACAGATACGCAGTATTTT. V usage is TRBV11-1 and J usage is TRBJ2-3, with 14 bases matching TRBD2. The V segment lost 5 bases and the J segment 2 bases; nucleotides outside the gene matches: 6. The CDR3 sequence is 17 residues long. Germline V gene sequence: CDR1 SGHAT, CDR2 FQDESV (reference sequence). Complete variable domain (other parts from reference TRBV11-1 and TRBJ2-3): EAEVAQSPRYKITEKSQAVAFWCDPISGHATLYWYRQILGQGPELLVQFQDESVVDDSQLPKDRFSAERLKGVDSTLKIQPAELGDSAMYLCASSPGTSGGYTDTQYFGPGTRLTVL.

The chain recombines TRBV12-5 with TRBJ2-7, with TRBD2 identical over 9 bases. The germline V gene has CDR1 LGHNT and CDR2 FRNRAP. The CDR3 runs to 14 residues. The junction had 4 bases not matched to a gene; V was cut back by 1 base and J by 6 bases. The CDR3 DNA reads as TGTGCTAGTGGTTTGGCGTTGACTAGCGGCGAGCAGTACTTC. Amino acids: CASGLALTSGEQYF.

This chain connects TRBV9 to TRBJ1-1; no clear D gene. V was trimmed by 3 bases and J by 0 bases, leaving 9 bases between them. The CDR3 loop spans 14 amino acids. Per germline, CDR1 SGDLS and CDR2 YYNGEE. The CDR3 nucleotides read TGTGCCAGCAGCGCAGTCGGGATGAACACTGAAGCTTTCTTT. Its protein product is CASSAVGMNTEAFF.

This clonotype was seen ten or more times. The chain is built from TRBV11-2 and TRBJ1-2, with 7 bases aligning to TRBD1. The ends lost 5 bases at V and 8 bases at J; junction bases unmatched: 14. The germline V gene encodes CDR1 SGHAT and CDR2 FQNNGV. The CDR3 is made up of 15 amino acids. Here the CDR3 reads CASSTLRDRDQGYTF. The CDR3 DNA reads as TGTGCCAGCAGCACCCTTCGAGACAGGGATCAAGGCTACACCTTC.